This is a list of T cell receptor beta chains from one sample in a study of T cell repertoires in cytomegalovirus infection. TCRdb used MiXCR to reprocess the reads, holding one entry per CDR3 protein. Of some 440,000 distinct CDR3 sequences in the sample, approximately 31% were seen once. Specimen: PBMCs. These receptors all stem from a human donor in good health (CMV status not recorded). Some clones in this sample may be carry-over from other donors' samples. The CDR3 runs from the conserved cysteine through the conserved F or W. D genes are given only for firm matches. Clone size is not always given. Where it is, it says once, few, many or a class for expanded clones.

d_call: -; j_call: TRBJ1-1; clone_size: few; v_call: TRBV19; cdr3_nt: TGTGCCAGTAGTTCCTACAACACTGAAGCTTTCTTT; cdr3_aa: CASSSYNTEAFF
d_call: -; j_call: TRBJ2-7; clone_size: few; v_call: TRBV12-3/TRBV12-4; cdr3_nt: TGTGCCAGCAGAACCGGGCCGGCCTACGAGCAGTACTTC; cdr3_aa: CASRTGPAYEQYF
d_call: -; j_call: TRBJ2-4; clone_size: few; v_call: TRBV5-4; cdr3_nt: TGTGCCAGCAGCTTGGTGGGCTTGGGCAAAAACATTCAGTACTTC; cdr3_aa: CASSLVGLGKNIQYF
d_call: -; j_call: TRBJ2-3; clone_size: -; v_call: TRBV2; cdr3_nt: TGTGCCAGCAAGGCGTGGAGGTCCCCAGATACGCAGTATTTT; cdr3_aa: CASKAWRSPDTQYF
d_call: -; j_call: TRBJ1-2; clone_size: -; v_call: TRBV20-1; cdr3_nt: TGCAGTGCTACTCGGACGGTGGACTACTATGGCTACACCTTC; cdr3_aa: CSATRTVDYYGYTF
d_call: -; j_call: TRBJ2-3; clone_size: -; v_call: TRBV7-6; cdr3_nt: TGTGCCAGCAGCCCCGGGTACACAGATACGCAGTATTTT; cdr3_aa: CASSPGYTDTQYF
d_call: TRBD1; j_call: TRBJ2-1; clone_size: -; v_call: TRBV11-2; cdr3_nt: TGTGCCAGCAGCTTAGGGGGGACAGGTTCTCACAATGAGCAGTTCTTC; cdr3_aa: CASSLGGTGSHNEQFF
d_call: TRBD2; j_call: TRBJ2-3; clone_size: few; v_call: TRBV7-2; cdr3_nt: TGTGCCAGCAGCTTAGTTCGGAGGCGGGGGGGCACAGATACGCAGTATTTT; cdr3_aa: CASSLVRRRGGTDTQYF
d_call: TRBD1; j_call: TRBJ2-3; clone_size: -; v_call: TRBV20-1; cdr3_nt: TGCAGTGCTAAACGACAGGGGGCAACAGATACGCAGTATTTT; cdr3_aa: CSAKRQGATDTQYF
d_call: TRBD2; j_call: TRBJ2-7; clone_size: few; v_call: TRBV6-1; cdr3_nt: TGTGCCAGCAAGACGAGCGGGGCCCCAACCTACGAGCAGTACTTC; cdr3_aa: CASKTSGAPTYEQYF
d_call: TRBD2; j_call: TRBJ2-1; clone_size: many; v_call: TRBV7-2; cdr3_nt: TGTGCCAGCAGCTTAGAAGAGGGAGCGGGGGGGCTCTCTTACAATGAGCAGTTCTTC; cdr3_aa: CASSLEEGAGGLSYNEQFF
d_call: -; j_call: TRBJ2-2; clone_size: many; v_call: TRBV6-5; cdr3_nt: TGTGCCAGCAGTTACTCCCAGTTTGCTTACTCCGGGGAGCTGTTTTTT; cdr3_aa: CASSYSQFAYSGELFF
d_call: -; j_call: TRBJ2-7; clone_size: -; v_call: TRBV20-1; cdr3_nt: TGCAGTGCTCTTTCCCCGCGGTCCTCCTACGAGCAGTACTTC; cdr3_aa: CSALSPRSSYEQYF
d_call: -; j_call: TRBJ2-5; clone_size: -; v_call: TRBV6-6; cdr3_nt: TGTGCCAGCAGTTACTTCCTTGCAGGGACCTTGGCAGAGACCCAGTACTTC; cdr3_aa: CASSYFLAGTLAETQYF
d_call: -; j_call: TRBJ2-5; clone_size: few; v_call: TRBV2; cdr3_nt: TGTGCCAGCAGTGGGTTCACAGAGACCCAGTACTTC; cdr3_aa: CASSGFTETQYF
d_call: -; j_call: TRBJ1-5; clone_size: -; v_call: TRBV20-1; cdr3_nt: TGCAGTGGGGGGGGAGGGGGCAATCAGCCCCAGCATTTT; cdr3_aa: CSGGGGGNQPQHF
d_call: TRBD1; j_call: TRBJ2-5; clone_size: many; v_call: TRBV6-1; cdr3_nt: TGTGCCAGCAGTTTAACAGGGGAAGAGACCCAGTACTTC; cdr3_aa: CASSLTGEETQYF
d_call: TRBD2; j_call: TRBJ2-5; clone_size: -; v_call: TRBV6-5; cdr3_nt: TGTGCCAGCAGGAGGGTGGCTAGCGGGGGCTACCAAGAGACCCAGTACTTC; cdr3_aa: CASRRVASGGYQETQYF
d_call: -; j_call: TRBJ1-1; clone_size: few; v_call: TRBV20-1; cdr3_nt: TGCAGTGCTGGGAGGGAACGAGGGGGTGAAGCTTTCTTT; cdr3_aa: CSAGRERGGEAFF
d_call: -; j_call: TRBJ2-1; clone_size: -; v_call: TRBV24-1; cdr3_nt: TGTGGCACCAGTGATGTTGCCGGGACAAGTCCCTACAATGAGCAGTTCTTC; cdr3_aa: CGTSDVAGTSPYNEQFF
d_call: -; j_call: TRBJ2-7; clone_size: few; v_call: TRBV4-1; cdr3_nt: TGCGCCAGCAGCCAATATATGTCTGTACAAGATCCCTACGAGCAGTACTTC; cdr3_aa: CASSQYMSVQDPYEQYF
d_call: -; j_call: TRBJ2-7; clone_size: -; v_call: TRBV28; cdr3_nt: TGTGCCAGCAAACAGGGGGGGGGACCCTACGAGCAGTACTTC; cdr3_aa: CASKQGGGPYEQYF
d_call: -; j_call: TRBJ2-4; clone_size: -; v_call: TRBV6-6; cdr3_nt: TGTGCCAGCAGACCCTTCAGGGAAAACAAAAACATTCAGTACTTC; cdr3_aa: CASRPFRENKNIQYF
d_call: TRBD1; j_call: TRBJ1-2; clone_size: many; v_call: TRBV28; cdr3_nt: TGTGCCAGCAGTCTAAATCTCTCAGGGGGCCACACCTTC; cdr3_aa: CASSLNLSGGHTF
d_call: -; j_call: TRBJ1-3; clone_size: -; v_call: TRBV12-3/TRBV12-4; cdr3_nt: TGTGCCAGCAGTCCGTACAGGGATGGAAACACCATATATTTT; cdr3_aa: CASSPYRDGNTIYF
d_call: TRBD1; j_call: TRBJ2-7; clone_size: few; v_call: TRBV19; cdr3_nt: TGTGCCAGTAGTACGTGGACAGGGGGCTACGAGCAGTACTTC; cdr3_aa: CASSTWTGGYEQYF
d_call: -; j_call: TRBJ1-3; clone_size: -; v_call: TRBV7-6; cdr3_nt: TGTGCCAGCAGCTTAGGGACGGGATTTGGAAACACCATATATTTT; cdr3_aa: CASSLGTGFGNTIYF
d_call: TRBD1; j_call: TRBJ1-2; clone_size: many; v_call: TRBV12-3/TRBV12-4; cdr3_nt: TGTGCCAGCAATGGGAACAGGGGAAGCTACTATGGCTACACCTTC; cdr3_aa: CASNGNRGSYYGYTF
d_call: TRBD1; j_call: TRBJ1-2; clone_size: few; v_call: TRBV4-1; cdr3_nt: TGCGCCAGCAGCCACTCACAGGGGGCGACCTATGGCTACACCTTC; cdr3_aa: CASSHSQGATYGYTF